This T cell receptor beta chain was identified during a study of CD8 T cells in Susac syndrome. Across the whole study: Sequencing included Susac syndrome patients, six of them with active disease and roughly 8 in remission. Blood was drawn from patients with Susac syndrome. At that point, they were therapy-naive, on corticosteroids, or on intravenous immunoglobulin alone.

cDNA came from approximately 0.5 to 1 ug RNA primed by random hexamers. TCRdb re-analysed the immunoSEQ multiplex PCR reads in MiXCR, keeping a single row per CDR3 protein. Of hundreds of thousands of distinct CDR3 sequences listed, about 95% are singletons. V lost 5 bases and J 5 bases, leaving 12 bases between the germline ends. CDR3 length: 13 amino acids. Looked up from germline, CDR1 is MNHEY and CDR2 is SMNVEV (reference sequence). Study-wide points: Clonal expansion was not seen in any Susac syndrome CD4+ T cell repertoire.

Concerning this clonotype: Its antigen is as yet unknown.

This chain joins TRBV27 and TRBJ2-5, with D hard to call. The specimen sequenced was CD4+ T cells from PBMCs. The TCR originated in a human donor with Susac syndrome. The CDR3 sequence: CASSRSTHETQYF. Written as DNA, the CDR3 is TGTGCCAGCAGTCGCTCTACCCATGAGACCCAGTACTTC.